Listed below are T cell receptor beta chains from one sample, sequenced in a study of blood T cell repertoires in COVID-19. Assay used: immunoSEQ multiplex PCR; TCRdb lists only in-frame clones, some missing. The table lists some 300,000 clones, roughly 91% of them singletons. Sequenced sample: PBMCs or T cells enriched from blood (not recorded which). These receptors came from a woman aged 25 to 39 who had recovered from COVID-19. Each CDR3 is given with its conserved first and last residue. The order of the fields is CDR3 protein, D gene, V gene, J gene. D genes are given only for firm matches.

CDR3: CASSETGATNEKLFF
D: TRBD1
V: TRBV7-9
J: TRBJ1-4

CDR3: CASRYTDRNTEAFF
D: .
V: TRBV28
J: TRBJ1-1

CDR3: CASSYSGDSGNTIYF
D: .
V: TRBV6-2/TRBV6-3
J: TRBJ1-3

CDR3: CASSLYRTGGNEQYF
D: TRBD1
V: TRBV5-1
J: TRBJ2-7

CDR3: CASSALAGVIYSYNEQFF
D: TRBD2
V: TRBV19
J: TRBJ2-1

CDR3: CAWSGGGIAYEQYF
D: .
V: TRBV30
J: TRBJ2-7

CDR3: CASSERGNEQFF
D: TRBD2
V: TRBV6-1
J: TRBJ2-1

CDR3: CASSYGQGREDRELFF
D: TRBD1
V: TRBV6-5
J: TRBJ2-2

CDR3: CAWSGQETQYF
D: .
V: TRBV30
J: TRBJ2-5

CDR3: CASSQNVISGNGYTF
D: .
V: TRBV3-1/TRBV3-2
J: TRBJ1-2

CDR3: CASTSGGTTEAFF
D: TRBD1
V: TRBV7-9
J: TRBJ1-1

CDR3: CASSKTGVQETQYF
D: TRBD1
V: TRBV6-2/TRBV6-3
J: TRBJ2-5

CDR3: CASSTPGTEAFF
D: .
V: TRBV18
J: TRBJ1-1

CDR3: CASSFSSPLHF
D: .
V: TRBV12-3/TRBV12-4
J: TRBJ1-6

CDR3: CASSPIGTVHSYNEQFF
D: TRBD1
V: TRBV11-2
J: TRBJ2-1

CDR3: CASSVGQGYSNEQFF
D: .
V: TRBV9
J: TRBJ2-1

CDR3: CASSGSIAGGGNEQFF
D: TRBD2
V: TRBV6-4
J: TRBJ2-1

CDR3: CASSSGQIRSPLHF
D: TRBD1
V: TRBV7-9
J: TRBJ1-6

CDR3: CASSRAGLRLTGELFF
D: .
V: TRBV2
J: TRBJ2-2

CDR3: CASRDDRTGDEQYF
D: .
V: TRBV3-1/TRBV3-2
J: TRBJ2-7

CDR3: CASSQDLRTSANNEQFF
D: TRBD2
V: TRBV4-1
J: TRBJ2-1

CDR3: CASSPGGSRDTQYF
D: TRBD2
V: TRBV11-3
J: TRBJ2-3

CDR3: CASRMAGTTDTQYF
D: .
V: TRBV19
J: TRBJ2-3

CDR3: CASSSDRIHTGELFF
D: TRBD1
V: TRBV5-4
J: TRBJ2-2

CDR3: CASSWRASLYTEAFF
D: .
V: TRBV5-1
J: TRBJ1-1

CDR3: CASRTTGTPIYEQYF
D: .
V: TRBV6-5
J: TRBJ2-7

CDR3: CASSSRGREHNEQFF
D: .
V: TRBV5-4
J: TRBJ2-1

CDR3: CASSLGLAHTDTQYF
D: TRBD2
V: TRBV7-2
J: TRBJ2-3

CDR3: CASSPVAGGTDTQYF
D: .
V: TRBV5-6
J: TRBJ2-3

CDR3: CASSQVPGGNQPQHF
D: .
V: TRBV4-1
J: TRBJ1-5

CDR3: CSVVAGAPGDTQYF
D: TRBD2
V: TRBV29-1
J: TRBJ2-3

CDR3: CASSLVPEEQYF
D: .
V: TRBV11-2
J: TRBJ2-7

CDR3: CATRTGSYEQYF
D: TRBD1
V: TRBV6-5
J: TRBJ2-7

CDR3: CASSVEGYNEQFF
D: .
V: TRBV9
J: TRBJ2-1

CDR3: CASRVAGGGPLDTQYF
D: TRBD2
V: TRBV28
J: TRBJ2-3

CDR3: CASSKSPGLADTDTQYF
D: TRBD2
V: TRBV10-1
J: TRBJ2-3

CDR3: CASSRGREEAYGYTF
D: TRBD1
V: TRBV5-4
J: TRBJ1-2

CDR3: CASSPPTWAGGRTDTQYF
D: TRBD2
V: TRBV3-1/TRBV3-2
J: TRBJ2-3

CDR3: CATFGGAGGTEAFF
D: .
V: TRBV10-3
J: TRBJ1-1

CDR3: CASRNTGPRETQYF
D: .
V: TRBV19
J: TRBJ2-5

CDR3: CASGYRVGQPQHF
D: .
V: TRBV19
J: TRBJ1-5

CDR3: CASSPGTGGVGYTF
D: TRBD1
V: TRBV7-9
J: TRBJ1-2

CDR3: CASGRTGSRPNEKLFF
D: TRBD1
V: TRBV27
J: TRBJ1-4

CDR3: CASSQMVRLRRSNQPQHF
D: .
V: TRBV23-1
J: TRBJ1-5

CDR3: CASSLDRDLQQYF
D: .
V: TRBV11-3
J: TRBJ2-7

CDR3: CASSLQGQGITGELFF
D: TRBD1
V: TRBV7-2
J: TRBJ2-2

CDR3: CAISEGGLPRELFF
D: .
V: TRBV10-3
J: TRBJ2-2

CDR3: CASSQVGTGRHEQYF
D: TRBD1
V: TRBV4-3
J: TRBJ2-7

CDR3: CASSYDGIRGEEQFF
D: TRBD2
V: TRBV6-5
J: TRBJ2-1

CDR3: CASSLRRDNEQFF
D: .
V: TRBV14
J: TRBJ2-1

CDR3: CASSHRQGAGFGANVLTF
D: TRBD1
V: TRBV3-1/TRBV3-2
J: TRBJ2-6

CDR3: CASSKEKLRGLNTEAFF
D: .
V: TRBV7-9
J: TRBJ1-1

CDR3: CASSLFRSSYNEQFF
D: .
V: TRBV7-2
J: TRBJ2-1